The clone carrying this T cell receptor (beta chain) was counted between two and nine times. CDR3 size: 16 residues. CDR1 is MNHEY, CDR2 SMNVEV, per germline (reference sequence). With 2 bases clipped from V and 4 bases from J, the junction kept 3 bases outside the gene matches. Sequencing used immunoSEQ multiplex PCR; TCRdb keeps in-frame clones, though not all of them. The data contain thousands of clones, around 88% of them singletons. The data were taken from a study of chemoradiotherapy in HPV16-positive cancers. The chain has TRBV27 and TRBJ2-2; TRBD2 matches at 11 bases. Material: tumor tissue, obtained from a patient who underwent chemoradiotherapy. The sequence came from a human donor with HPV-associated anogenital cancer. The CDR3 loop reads CASSLGLAGITGELFF. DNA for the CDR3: TGTGCCAGCAGTTTAGGACTAGCGGGTATCACCGGGGAGCTGTTTTTT.